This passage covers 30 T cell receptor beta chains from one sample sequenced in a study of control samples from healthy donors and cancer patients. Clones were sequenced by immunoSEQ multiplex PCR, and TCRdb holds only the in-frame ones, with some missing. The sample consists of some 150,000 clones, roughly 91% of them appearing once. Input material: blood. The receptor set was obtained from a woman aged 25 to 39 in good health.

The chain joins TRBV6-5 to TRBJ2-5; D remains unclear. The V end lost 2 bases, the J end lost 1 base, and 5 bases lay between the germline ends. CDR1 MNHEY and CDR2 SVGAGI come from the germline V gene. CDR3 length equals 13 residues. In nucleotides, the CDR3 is TGTGCCAGCAGTTACGCCAGCCAAGAGACCCAGTACTTC. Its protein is CASSYASQETQYF.

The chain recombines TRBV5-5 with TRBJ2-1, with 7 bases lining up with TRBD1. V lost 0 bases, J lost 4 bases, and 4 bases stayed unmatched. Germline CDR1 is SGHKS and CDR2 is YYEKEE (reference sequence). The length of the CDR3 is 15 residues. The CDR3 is CASSLDRGPYNEQFF. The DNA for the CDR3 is TGTGCCAGCAGCTTGGACAGGGGCCCTTACAATGAGCAGTTCTTC.

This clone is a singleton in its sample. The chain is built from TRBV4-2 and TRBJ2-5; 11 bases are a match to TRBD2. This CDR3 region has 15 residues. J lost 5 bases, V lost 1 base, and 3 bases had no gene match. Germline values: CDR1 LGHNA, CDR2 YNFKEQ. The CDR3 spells CASSQVAGGPETQYF. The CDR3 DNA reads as TGTGCCAGCAGCCAAGTAGCGGGGGGGCCGGAGACCCAGTACTTC.

CDR3 sequence (DNA): TGTGCCAGCAGGGAACTAGCGGCCCTCACCGGGGAGCTGTTTTTT. This sequence encodes CASRELAALTGELFF. This chain uses TRBV28 with TRBJ2-2, with 8 bases lining up with TRBD2. Germline-derived CDR1 and CDR2 are MDHEN and SYDVKM. V lost 6 bases and J lost 4; bases outside the gene matches: 7. The CDR3 has 15 residues.

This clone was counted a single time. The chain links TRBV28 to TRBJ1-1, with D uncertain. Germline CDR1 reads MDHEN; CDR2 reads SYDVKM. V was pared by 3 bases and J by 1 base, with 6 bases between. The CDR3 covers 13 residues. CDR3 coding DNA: TGTGCCAGCAGTTTGGGCAGGAACACTGAAGCTTTCTTT. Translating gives CASSLGRNTEAFF.

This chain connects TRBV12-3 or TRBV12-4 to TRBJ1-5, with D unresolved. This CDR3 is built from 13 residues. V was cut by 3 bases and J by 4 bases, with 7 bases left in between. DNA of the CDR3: TGTGCCAGCAGTTTCCGACGGAATCAGCCCCAGCATTTT. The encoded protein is CASSFRRNQPQHF.

The DNA for the CDR3 is TGTGCCAGCAACTCTGGAAACACCATATATTTT. Translating it yields CASNSGNTIYF. V is TRBV28 and J is TRBJ1-3; D is uncertain. The V end lost 7 bases, the J end lost 0 bases, and 1 base lay between the germline ends. CDR3 size: 11 residues. CDR1 is MDHEN and CDR2 is SYDVKM in the germline V gene.

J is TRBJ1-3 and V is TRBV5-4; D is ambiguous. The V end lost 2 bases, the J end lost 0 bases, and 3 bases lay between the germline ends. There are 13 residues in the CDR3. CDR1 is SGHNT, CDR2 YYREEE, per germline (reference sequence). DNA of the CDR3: TGTGCCAGCAGCTTCAGCTCTGGAAACACCATATATTTT. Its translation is CASSFSSGNTIYF.

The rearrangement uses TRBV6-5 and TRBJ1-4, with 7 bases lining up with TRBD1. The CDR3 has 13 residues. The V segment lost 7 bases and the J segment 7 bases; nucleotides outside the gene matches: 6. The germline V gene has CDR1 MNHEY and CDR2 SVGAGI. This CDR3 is CASKLTGSEKLFF. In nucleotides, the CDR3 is TGTGCCAGCAAATTGACAGGGTCTGAAAAACTGTTTTTT.

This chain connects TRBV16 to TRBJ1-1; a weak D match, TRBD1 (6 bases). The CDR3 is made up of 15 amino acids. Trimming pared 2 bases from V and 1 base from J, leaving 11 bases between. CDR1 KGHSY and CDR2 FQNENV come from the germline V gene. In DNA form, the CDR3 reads TGTGCCAGCAGCCAACGCCGGGACACGAACACTGAAGCTTTCTTT. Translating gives CASSQRRDTNTEAFF.

The CDR3 DNA follows: TGTGCCAGCAGCGTCCACGGAGCAACTAATGAAAAACTGTTTTTT. Its translation: CASSVHGATNEKLFF. The chain is built from TRBV3-1 (or the pseudogene TRBV3-2) and TRBJ1-4; unclear D gene. V gave up 5 bases and J gave up 0 bases, with 10 bases separating them. The germline CDR1 and CDR2 sequences are LGHDT and YNNKEL (reference sequence). The CDR3 spans 15 residues.

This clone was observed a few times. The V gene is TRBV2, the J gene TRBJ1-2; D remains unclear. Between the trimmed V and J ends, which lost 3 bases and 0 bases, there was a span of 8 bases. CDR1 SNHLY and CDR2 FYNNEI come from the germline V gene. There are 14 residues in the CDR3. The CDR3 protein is CASSELHSNYGYTF. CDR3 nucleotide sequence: TGTGCCAGCAGTGAGTTACACTCTAACTATGGCTACACCTTC.

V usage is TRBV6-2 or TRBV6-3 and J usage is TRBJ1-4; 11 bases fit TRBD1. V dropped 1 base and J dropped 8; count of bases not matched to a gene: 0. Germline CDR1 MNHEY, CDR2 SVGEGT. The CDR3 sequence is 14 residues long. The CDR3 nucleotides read TGTGCCAGCAGTTACTGGACAGGGGGCGAAAAACTGTTTTTT. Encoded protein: CASSYWTGGEKLFF.

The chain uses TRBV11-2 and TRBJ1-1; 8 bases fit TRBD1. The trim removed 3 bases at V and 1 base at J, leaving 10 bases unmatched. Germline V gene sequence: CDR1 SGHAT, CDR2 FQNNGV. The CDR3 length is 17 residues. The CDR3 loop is CASSFIARGRRNTEAFF. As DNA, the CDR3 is TGTGCCAGCAGCTTTATAGCCAGGGGGCGAAGGAACACTGAAGCTTTCTTT.

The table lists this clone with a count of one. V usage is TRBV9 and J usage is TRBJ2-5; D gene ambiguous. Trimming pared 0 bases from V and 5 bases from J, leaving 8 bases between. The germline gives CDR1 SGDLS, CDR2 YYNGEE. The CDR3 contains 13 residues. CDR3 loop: CASSVDLGETQYF. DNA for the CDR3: TGTGCCAGCAGCGTAGACCTAGGCGAGACCCAGTACTTC.

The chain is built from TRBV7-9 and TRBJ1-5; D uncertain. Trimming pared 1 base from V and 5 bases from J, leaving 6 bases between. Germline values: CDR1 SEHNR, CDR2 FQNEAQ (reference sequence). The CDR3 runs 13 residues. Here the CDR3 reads CASSLGDYQPQHF. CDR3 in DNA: TGTGCCAGCAGCTTAGGGGATTATCAGCCCCAGCATTTT.

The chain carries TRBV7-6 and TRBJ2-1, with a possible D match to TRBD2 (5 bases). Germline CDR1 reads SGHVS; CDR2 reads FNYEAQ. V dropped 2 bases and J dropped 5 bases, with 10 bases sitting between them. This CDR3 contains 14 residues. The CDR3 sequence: CASSLSPGNNEQFF. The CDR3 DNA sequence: TGTGCCAGCAGCTTATCGCCCGGGAACAATGAGCAGTTCTTC.

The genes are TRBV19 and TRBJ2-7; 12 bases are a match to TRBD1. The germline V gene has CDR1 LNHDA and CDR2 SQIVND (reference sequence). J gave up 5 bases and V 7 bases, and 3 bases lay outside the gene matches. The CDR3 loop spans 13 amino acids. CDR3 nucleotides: TGTGCCAGTAAGGGGACAGGGGGCCACGAGCAGTACTTC. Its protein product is CASKGTGGHEQYF.

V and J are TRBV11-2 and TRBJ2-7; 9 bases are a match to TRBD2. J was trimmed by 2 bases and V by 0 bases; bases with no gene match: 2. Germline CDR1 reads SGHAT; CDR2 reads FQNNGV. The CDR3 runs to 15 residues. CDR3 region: CASSLDRLAAYEQYF. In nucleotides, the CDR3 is TGTGCCAGCAGCTTAGATCGACTAGCGGCCTACGAGCAGTACTTC.

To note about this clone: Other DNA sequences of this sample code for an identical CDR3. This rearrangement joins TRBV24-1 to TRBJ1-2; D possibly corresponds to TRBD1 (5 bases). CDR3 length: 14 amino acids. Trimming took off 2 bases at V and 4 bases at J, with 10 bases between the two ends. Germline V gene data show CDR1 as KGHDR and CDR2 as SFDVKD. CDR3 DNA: TGTGCCACCAGTGATTCCGGGACGGTCTATGGCTACACCTTC. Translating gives CATSDSGTVYGYTF.

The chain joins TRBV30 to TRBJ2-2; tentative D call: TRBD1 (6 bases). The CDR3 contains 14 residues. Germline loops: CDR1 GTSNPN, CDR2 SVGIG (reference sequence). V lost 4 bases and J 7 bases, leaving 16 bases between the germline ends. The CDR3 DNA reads TGTGCCTGGAACCCAGGGGAAAGGAGCGGGGAGCTGTTTTTT. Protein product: CAWNPGERSGELFF.

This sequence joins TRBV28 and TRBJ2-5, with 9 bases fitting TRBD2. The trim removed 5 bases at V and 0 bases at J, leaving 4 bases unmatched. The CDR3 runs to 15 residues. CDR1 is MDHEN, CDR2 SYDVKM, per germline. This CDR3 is CASSPAGGDQETQYF. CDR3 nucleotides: TGTGCCAGCAGTCCGGCGGGGGGGGACCAAGAGACCCAGTACTTC.

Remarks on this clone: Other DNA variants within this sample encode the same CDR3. The CDR3 DNA reads TGTGCCAGCTCACCAGGACAGAACTATGGCTACACCTTC. Its protein product is CASSPGQNYGYTF. The V call is TRBV18, the J call TRBJ1-2; tentative D call: TRBD1 (6 bases). Per the germline V gene, CDR1 is KGHSH and CDR2 is LQKENI. Trimming took 2 bases from V and 2 from J, leaving 6 bases between them. This CDR3 is 13 amino acids long.

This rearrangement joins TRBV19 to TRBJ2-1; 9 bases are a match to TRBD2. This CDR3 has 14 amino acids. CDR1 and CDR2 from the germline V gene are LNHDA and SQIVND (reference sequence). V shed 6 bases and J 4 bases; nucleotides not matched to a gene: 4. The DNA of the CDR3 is TGTGCCAGTAGCTTTAGCGGGAGATACAATGAGCAGTTCTTC. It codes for CASSFSGRYNEQFF.

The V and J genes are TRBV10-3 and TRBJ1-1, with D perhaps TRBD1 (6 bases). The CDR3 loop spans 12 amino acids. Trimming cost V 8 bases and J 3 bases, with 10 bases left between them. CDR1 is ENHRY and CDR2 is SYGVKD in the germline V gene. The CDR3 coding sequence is TGTGCCATCGGTCAGGGGTACACTGAAGCTTTCTTT. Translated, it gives CAIGQGYTEAFF.

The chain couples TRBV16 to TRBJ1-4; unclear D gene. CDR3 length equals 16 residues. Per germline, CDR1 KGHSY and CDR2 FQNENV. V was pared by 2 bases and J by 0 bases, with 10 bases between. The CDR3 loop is CASSQVTPATNEKLFF. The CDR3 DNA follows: TGTGCCAGCAGCCAAGTGACCCCAGCAACTAATGAAAAACTGTTTTTT.

The CDR3 region has the DNA TGTGCCAGCAGTTATGCGGGAGGGTCTGGGGCCAACGTCCTGACTTTC. Its translation is CASSYAGGSGANVLTF. The V call is TRBV6-5, the J call TRBJ2-6; 9 nucleotides match TRBD2. This CDR3 is 16 amino acids long. V was pared by 3 bases and J by 1 base, with 1 base of the junction left unmatched. The germline gives CDR1 MNHEY, CDR2 SVGAGI.

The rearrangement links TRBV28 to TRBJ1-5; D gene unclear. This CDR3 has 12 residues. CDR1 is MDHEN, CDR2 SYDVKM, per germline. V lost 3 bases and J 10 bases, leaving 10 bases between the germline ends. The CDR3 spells CASSFFPKPQHF. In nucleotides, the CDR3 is TGTGCCAGCAGTTTCTTCCCAAAACCCCAGCATTTT.

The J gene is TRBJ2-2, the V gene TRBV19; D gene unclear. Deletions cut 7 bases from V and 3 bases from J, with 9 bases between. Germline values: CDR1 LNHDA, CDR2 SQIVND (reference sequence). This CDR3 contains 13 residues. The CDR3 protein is CASTNHYTGELFF. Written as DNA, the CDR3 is TGTGCCAGTACCAACCATTACACCGGGGAGCTGTTTTTT.

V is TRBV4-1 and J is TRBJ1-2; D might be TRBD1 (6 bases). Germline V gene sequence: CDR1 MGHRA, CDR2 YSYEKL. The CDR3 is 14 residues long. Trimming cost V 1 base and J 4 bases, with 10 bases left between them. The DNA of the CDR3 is TGCGCCAGCAGCCAAGGCAGGGGAGGCTATGGCTACACCTTC. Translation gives CASSQGRGGYGYTF.